Shown below are 32 T cell receptor beta chains from a single sample sequenced in a study of blood T cell repertoires in COVID-19. The method was immunoSEQ multiplex PCR; TCRdb's version includes in-frame clones alone and lacks a portion of them. The table includes 23,000 or so clones, 89% detected once. Sample: peripheral blood. The receptors shown here come from a woman aged 70 to 79 with active COVID-19.

This rearrangement joins TRBV19 to TRBJ1-1; possible D gene TRBD1, 6 bases. V was trimmed by 8 bases and J by 5 bases, leaving 18 bases between them. The CDR3 length is 14 residues. Germline loops: CDR1 LNHDA, CDR2 SQIVND (reference sequence). CDR3 coding DNA: TGTGCCAGTGTTTATGAGGGGGGGGCGACTGAAGCTTTCTTT. Encoded protein: CASVYEGGATEAFF. Filled out from reference TRBV19 and TRBJ1-1, the complete variable domain reads DGGITQSPKYLFRKEGQNVTLSCEQNLNHDAMYWYRQDPGQGLRLIYYSQIVNDFQKGDIAEGYSVSREKKESFPLTVTSAQKNPTAFYLCASVYEGGATEAFFGQGTRLTVV.

The CDR3 protein is CASSLTENTEAFF. The DNA of the CDR3 is TGTGCCAGCAGCCTCACAGAAAACACTGAAGCTTTCTTT. V usage is TRBV14 and J usage is TRBJ1-1; unclear D gene. Trimming pared 4 bases from V and 2 bases from J, leaving 8 bases between. The germline CDR1 and CDR2 sequences are SGHDN and FVKESK. The CDR3 runs to 13 residues.

CDR3 nucleotide sequence: TGCGCCAGCAGCCAAGCTAGCGGGGGGATAGATGCCGGGGAGCTGTTTTTT. This sequence encodes CASSQASGGIDAGELFF. The chain links TRBV4-3 to TRBJ2-2, with TRBD2 identical over 11 bases. CDR1 is LGHNA and CDR2 is YSLEER in the germline V gene. The CDR3 is 17 amino acids. With V trimmed by 1 base and J by 6 bases, 7 bases remained unmatched.

The chain has TRBV7-6 and TRBJ2-2; D is perhaps TRBD2 (5 bases). With 5 bases removed from V and 4 bases from J, the gap between germline ends came to 17 bases. The CDR3 runs to 16 residues. CDR1 and CDR2 (germline): SGHVS, FNYEAQ. In nucleotides, the CDR3 is TGTGCCAGCAGCCTGATGCGGGCAGGCGGCACCGGGGAGCTGTTTTTT. It translates to CASSLMRAGGTGELFF.

The CDR3 loop reads CASVDRATNYGYTF. CDR3 bases: TGTGCCAGCGTCGACAGAGCCACGAACTATGGCTACACCTTC. This chain joins TRBV28 and TRBJ1-2, with a weak D call TRBD1 (5 bases). Germline-derived CDR1 and CDR2 are MDHEN and SYDVKM. The CDR3 is 14 amino acids. V was cut by 8 bases and J by 2 bases, with 15 bases left in between.

The chain links TRBV5-1 to TRBJ2-1; 7 nucleotides match TRBD1. The length of the CDR3 is 19 residues. CDR1 SGHRS and CDR2 YFSETQ come from the germline V gene. The ends lost 4 bases at V and 0 bases at J; junction bases unmatched: 16. The CDR3 loop is CASSTGTVATQVSYNEQFF. CDR3 nucleotide sequence: TGCGCCAGCAGCACCGGGACAGTGGCGACCCAGGTCTCCTACAATGAGCAGTTCTTC.

The chain joins TRBV7-2 to TRBJ2-1; TRBD1 matches at 8 bases. The junction had 7 bases not matched to a gene; V was cut back by 5 bases and J by 4 bases. The V gene's germline CDR1 is SGHTA and CDR2 FQGNSA. This CDR3 is 15 amino acids long. The DNA of the CDR3 is TGTGCCAGCAGCCCCGGGACAGGAGTATACAATGAGCAGTTCTTC. It codes for CASSPGTGVYNEQFF.

V usage is TRBV4-2 and J usage is TRBJ2-7; D remains unclear. The CDR3 is made up of 19 amino acids. With 0 bases removed from V and 0 bases from J, the gap between germline ends came to 21 bases. Per germline, CDR1 LGHNA and CDR2 YNFKEQ. The CDR3 is CASSQDLLGPLAHSYEQYF. The CDR3 DNA reads as TGTGCCAGCAGCCAAGATCTACTCGGTCCGTTAGCCCACTCCTACGAGCAGTACTTC.

This chain uses TRBV16 with TRBJ1-5; TRBD1 agrees at 8 bases. This CDR3 region has 15 residues. The V gene end was trimmed by 2 bases and the J gene end by 2 bases; junction bases not matched to a gene: 2. Germline V gene sequence: CDR1 KGHSY, CDR2 FQNENV. In DNA form, the CDR3 reads TGTGCCAGCAGCCAAGACAGGGGAGGCAATCAGCCCCAGCATTTT. This codes for CASSQDRGGNQPQHF.

The rearrangement joins TRBV2 to TRBJ2-1, with D perhaps TRBD2 (5 bases). V was cut by 11 bases and J by 9 bases, with 20 bases left in between. The CDR3 has 13 amino acids. Germline V gene lookup returns CDR1 SNHLY and CDR2 FYNNEI. DNA for the CDR3: TGTGCCGTCCGCATAATGAGGGCAGGTGAGCAGTTCTTC. This gives the protein CAVRIMRAGEQFF.

The chain uses TRBV4-1 and TRBJ1-5; maybe TRBD1 (6 bases). Trimming took 0 bases from V and 4 from J, leaving 10 bases between them. CDR1 is MGHRA and CDR2 is YSYEKL in the germline V gene. This CDR3 spans 15 amino acids. CDR3: CASSQDRGVNQPQHF. The CDR3 DNA is TGCGCCAGCAGCCAAGACAGGGGCGTAAATCAGCCCCAGCATTTT.

The CDR3 is CASSLEQGAEPQHF. The CDR3 coding sequence is TGCGCCAGCAGCTTGGAACAGGGGGCAGAGCCCCAGCATTTT. V is TRBV5-1 and J is TRBJ1-5; 9 nucleotides line up with TRBD1. CDR3 length equals 14 residues. The germline gives CDR1 SGHRS, CDR2 YFSETQ. Trimming at V came to 0 bases and at J to 8 bases, leaving 3 bases not matched to a gene.

The chain is built from TRBV11-3 and TRBJ2-2, with a weak D call TRBD1 (6 bases). The CDR3 is 16 amino acids. V lost 0 bases, J lost 4 bases, and 12 bases lay in between. CDR1 SGHNT and CDR2 YENEEA come from the germline V gene. The CDR3 DNA reads TGTGCCAGCAGCTTAGATCCCGCAGGGGCCACCGGGGAGCTGTTTTTT. This encodes CASSLDPAGATGELFF.

The V gene is TRBV13, the J gene TRBJ2-5; 10 bases match TRBD2. CDR3 length: 14 amino acids. Germline V gene data show CDR1 as PRHDT and CDR2 as FYEKMQ (reference sequence). V was clipped by 2 bases and J by 4 bases; unmatched bases: 1. As DNA, the CDR3 is TGTGCCAGCAGCTTACTAGCGGGGGTAGAGACCCAGTACTTC. The encoded protein is CASSLLAGVETQYF.

In its sample, this clone was seen once. The chain has TRBV5-1 and TRBJ2-1, with TRBD2 identical over 9 bases. V lost 0 bases and J lost 9; bases outside the gene matches: 13. Looked up from germline, CDR1 is SGHRS and CDR2 is YFSETQ. The CDR3 loop spans 17 amino acids. The CDR3: CASSLDSALAGSSEQFF. For the CDR3, the DNA is TGCGCCAGCAGCTTGGATTCAGCGCTAGCGGGGTCGTCTGAGCAGTTCTTC.

The chain employs TRBV19 and TRBJ1-2; 7 positions agree with TRBD1. Germline V gives CDR1 LNHDA, CDR2 SQIVND (reference sequence). Losses at the gene ends were 9 bases for V and 4 bases for J; bases not matched to a gene: 11. The CDR3 is 14 residues long. CDR3 sequence (DNA): TGTGCCAGCCAGCCCACAGGGGCCGGCTATGGCTACACCTTC. Protein: CASQPTGAGYGYTF.

This sequence joins TRBV5-4 and TRBJ1-2, with TRBD1 matching 7 bases. Trimming cost V 4 bases and J 6 bases; bases outside gene matches: 9. CDR1 is SGHNT and CDR2 is YYREEE in the germline V gene (reference sequence). The CDR3 sequence is 14 residues long. The CDR3 nucleotides are TGTGCCAGCAGCCGAGACAGGGTCGTCGATGGCTACACCTTC. This gives the protein CASSRDRVVDGYTF.

The J gene is TRBJ2-1, the V gene TRBV7-3; weak D call: TRBD2 (6 bases). The germline V gene encodes CDR1 SGHTA and CDR2 FQGTGA. This CDR3 comprises 14 residues. V was cut by 2 bases and J by 4 bases, with 9 bases left in between. CDR3 DNA sequence: TGTGCCAGCAGCTTAGGGACTTCATACAATGAGCAGTTCTTC. Its protein is CASSLGTSYNEQFF. Together with reference TRBV7-3 and TRBJ2-1, the CDR3 gives the full variable domain: GAGVSQTPSNKVTEKGKYVELRCDPISGHTALYWYRQSLGQGPEFLIYFQGTGAADDSGLPNDRFFAVRPEGSVSTLKIQRTERGDSAVYLCASSLGTSYNEQFFGPGTRLTVL.

In its sample, this clone was seen once. The chain recombines TRBV5-5 with TRBJ2-2; TRBD2 might be the D (6 bases). The V gene lost 2 bases and the J gene lost 5 bases, with 13 bases spanning the gap. Per the germline V gene, CDR1 is SGHKS and CDR2 is YYEKEE (reference sequence). CDR3 length: 15 amino acids. CDR3 sequence reads: CASSFSPGETGELFF. For the CDR3, the DNA is TGTGCCAGCAGCTTTTCCCCGGGAGAGACCGGGGAGCTGTTTTTT.

The gene calls are TRBV5-1 and TRBJ1-5, with a possible D match to TRBD1 (6 bases). Germline loops: CDR1 SGHRS, CDR2 YFSETQ. V was pared by 1 base and J by 0 bases, with 14 bases between. The CDR3 length is 17 residues. CDR3 DNA sequence: TGCGCCAGCAGCTTGACGAGGGGGAGCTATAGCAATCAGCCCCAGCATTTT. It codes for CASSLTRGSYSNQPQHF.

V usage is TRBV6-5 and J usage is TRBJ2-7; TRBD2 aligns across 9 bases. Germline-derived CDR1 and CDR2 are MNHEY and SVGAGI. The CDR3 has 15 residues. With 6 bases clipped from V and 3 bases from J, the junction kept 9 bases outside the gene matches. CDR3 sequence reads: CASRTEAGGIYEQYF. In DNA form, the CDR3 reads TGTGCCAGCAGAACAGAGGCGGGGGGGATCTACGAGCAGTACTTC.

This clone was seen just once. This sequence joins TRBV12-2 and TRBJ1-2. TRBV12-2 is classified as a pseudogene. CDR3 size: 15 residues. The CDR3 is CASRFLGGAQVGYTF. The CDR3 DNA is TGTGCAAGTCGCTTTTTAGGGGGGGCTCAGGTTGGCTACACCTTC.

The chain recombines TRBV5-1 with TRBJ2-5, with D tentatively TRBD1 (5 bases). CDR3 length equals 14 residues. Germline loops: CDR1 SGHRS, CDR2 YFSETQ. With 4 bases removed from V and 2 bases from J, the gap between germline ends came to 12 bases. CDR3 amino acids: CASSPRPGQETQYF. The CDR3 DNA is TGCGCCAGCAGCCCCCGCCCAGGGCAAGAGACCCAGTACTTC.

The J gene is TRBJ1-1, the V gene TRBV13; no definite D call. V lost 3 bases and J 1 base, leaving 3 bases between the germline ends. From germline, CDR1 is PRHDT and CDR2 FYEKMQ (reference sequence). The CDR3 totals 12 residues. The CDR3 loop reads CASSFGNTEAFF. Here the CDR3 DNA reads TGTGCCAGCAGCTTCGGGAACACTGAAGCTTTCTTT.

V gene TRBV4-1 combines with J gene TRBJ1-4; possible D gene TRBD1, 6 bases. The CDR3 sequence is 14 residues long. V was shortened by 4 bases and J by 2 bases, with 8 bases between the two germline ends. CDR1 is MGHRA, CDR2 YSYEKL, per germline. The CDR3 bases are TGCGCCAGCAGCCCTCAGGGGACTAATGAAAAACTGTTTTTT. This codes for CASSPQGTNEKLFF.

The chain couples TRBV5-4 to TRBJ2-3; possible D gene TRBD1, 5 bases. This CDR3 spans 15 amino acids. Germline V gene lookup returns CDR1 SGHNT and CDR2 YYREEE (reference sequence). With 2 bases removed from V and 5 bases from J, the gap between germline ends came to 15 bases. CDR3 sequence: CASSFPSGSLDTQYF. CDR3 nucleotide sequence: TGTGCCAGCAGCTTTCCCTCAGGGTCTTTAGATACGCAGTATTTT.

This clone is a singleton in its sample. The chain recombines TRBV4-3 with TRBJ2-5, with D maybe TRBD1 (5 bases). Trimming removed 2 bases at V and 5 bases at J, with 12 bases between. Per germline, CDR1 LGHNA and CDR2 YSLEER. This CDR3 comprises 14 residues. CDR3 coding DNA: TGCGCCAGCAGCCAAATGTTGCCAGGGGAGACCCAGTACTTC. Its protein product is CASSQMLPGETQYF.

The chain combines TRBV6-8 with TRBJ2-2; 10 bases map to TRBD1. J gave up 6 bases and V 4 bases, and 8 bases lay outside the gene matches. The CDR3 has 16 residues. Germline CDR1 is MNHGY and CDR2 is SAAAGT. The CDR3 spells CASSSSGTGDPGELFF. The CDR3, as DNA: TGTGCCAGCAGTTCCTCCGGGACAGGGGATCCCGGGGAGCTGTTTTTT.

In DNA, the CDR3 is TGTGCCAGCAGCTGGACTACAGATACGCAGTATTTT. Encoded protein: CASSWTTDTQYF. The chain carries TRBV3-1 (or the pseudogene TRBV3-2) and TRBJ2-3; the D gene is possibly TRBD2 (5 bases). Deletions cut 5 bases from V and 3 bases from J, with 6 bases between. CDR1 is LGHDT and CDR2 is YNNKEL in the germline V gene (reference sequence). CDR3 length equals 12 residues.

CDR3 bases: TGCGCCACCAGACGGGGGGACAGGGGGCCGTACGAGCAGTACTTC. Its translation: CATRRGDRGPYEQYF. The V and J genes are TRBV5-1 and TRBJ2-7, with 12 bases aligning to TRBD1. V was clipped by 9 bases and J by 4 bases; unmatched bases: 11. This CDR3 contains 15 residues. From germline, CDR1 is SGHRS and CDR2 YFSETQ.

V is TRBV15 and J is TRBJ2-3, with D maybe TRBD2 (7 bases). CDR3 length equals 16 residues. The ends were cut back, 8 bases at V and 4 bases at J, with 22 bases in the middle. CDR1 is LNHNV and CDR2 is YYDKDF in the germline V gene (reference sequence). This chain's CDR3 is CATSLWGGLSADTQYF. The CDR3 nucleotides read TGTGCCACCTCGCTTTGGGGGGGGCTGTCGGCAGATACGCAGTATTTT.

Only one count was recorded for this clone. The chain links TRBV28 to TRBJ1-6; perhaps TRBD1 as D (6 bases). V dropped 6 bases and J dropped 8 bases, with 14 bases sitting between them. The germline V gene encodes CDR1 MDHEN and CDR2 SYDVKM. The CDR3 consists of 14 residues. The CDR3 coding sequence is TGTGCCAGCAGACAACAGGGTCCCTATTCACCCCTCCACTTT. Amino acid sequence: CASRQQGPYSPLHF.